This passage covers 26 T cell receptor beta chains from one sample sequenced in a study of OX40 agonist ivuxolimab in advanced cancers. Data came from immunoSEQ multiplex PCR; TCRdb stores just in-frame clones and leaves some out. This sample has fewer than 140,000 clones, with over 75% found just once. Sequenced material: CD4+ or CD8+ T cells sorted from blood, taken in a trial of the OX40 agonist ivuxolimab. The receptors originated from an adult with an advanced solid tumor such as melanoma, head and neck, liver or kidney cancer.

The genes are TRBV7-2 and TRBJ2-7; D gene ambiguous. The germline V gene encodes CDR1 SGHTA and CDR2 FQGNSA. Trimming shortened V by 0 bases and J by 1 base, and 13 bases separated the two germline ends. The CDR3 extends over 16 amino acids. DNA for the CDR3: TGTGCCAGCAGCTTAGCAGGGTCCTCACTATCCTACGAGCAGTACTTC. Its protein is CASSLAGSSLSYEQYF. The whole variable domain, remainder taken from reference TRBV7-2 and TRBJ2-7, is GAGVSQSPSNKVTEKGKDVELRCDPISGHTALYWYRQSLGQGLEFLIYFQGNSAPDKSGLPSDRFSAERTGGSVSTLTIQRTQQEDSAVYLCASSLAGSSLSYEQYFGPGTRLTVT.

Regarding this clone: The junction departs from the called germline gene at one end, perhaps through a read error. The chain combines TRBV6-1 with TRBJ1-4, with D hard to call. The CDR3 is 16 amino acids. The germline V gene has CDR1 MNHNS and CDR2 SASEGT. CDR3 in amino acids: CASREETAGSNEKLFF. The DNA of the CDR3 is TGTGCCAGCAGGGAAGAGACGGCAGGCTCTAATGAAAAACTGTTTTTT.

V usage is TRBV30 and J usage is TRBJ2-7, with 10 bases fitting TRBD1. This CDR3 region has 13 residues. The germline CDR1 and CDR2 sequences are GTSNPN and SVGIG (reference sequence). Unmatched junction bases numbered 2, after V lost 5 bases and J lost 1 base. The CDR3 DNA is TGTGCCTGGCGACAGGGGGCTTCCTACGAGCAGTACTTC. This translates into CAWRQGASYEQYF.

The chain couples TRBV19 to TRBJ2-6, with TRBD1 matching over 9 bases. V dropped 9 bases and J dropped 0; count of bases not matched to a gene: 6. CDR3 length equals 16 residues. The germline V gene has CDR1 LNHDA and CDR2 SQIVND (reference sequence). The CDR3 nucleotides are TGTGCCAGCTCCGGGACAGGGAACTCTGGGGCCAACGTCCTGACTTTC. Translation: CASSGTGNSGANVLTF.

V is TRBV5-4 and J is TRBJ2-3; D is unresolved. Germline V gene lookup returns CDR1 SGHNT and CDR2 YYREEE (reference sequence). The V end lost 0 bases, the J end lost 2 bases, and 10 bases lay between the germline ends. CDR3 size: 15 residues. The CDR3, as DNA: TGTGCCAGCAGCTTGGACTCAGAGTACACAGATACGCAGTATTTT. Encoded protein: CASSLDSEYTDTQYF. Combining the CDR3 with reference TRBV5-4 and TRBJ2-3 gives the whole variable domain ETGVTQSPTHLIKTRGQQVTLRCSSQSGHNTVSWYQQALGQGPQFIFQYYREEENGRGNFPPRFSGLQFPNYSSELNVNALELDDSALYLCASSLDSEYTDTQYFGPGTRLTVL.

The chain combines TRBV28 with TRBJ2-3; D tentatively fits TRBD1 or TRBD2 (6 bases each). The CDR3 contains 17 residues. From germline, CDR1 is MDHEN and CDR2 SYDVKM. The V end lost 5 bases, the J end lost 1 base, and 19 bases lay between the germline ends. The CDR3 DNA follows: TGTGCCAGCAGTCCCCGCAAGTGGAGGGGGGGCACAGATACGCAGTATTTT. Its protein product is CASSPRKWRGGTDTQYF.

The chain uses TRBV15 and TRBJ1-3; TRBD1 matches at 11 bases. The germline V gene has CDR1 LNHNV and CDR2 YYDKDF (reference sequence). Trimming removed 3 bases from V and 0 bases from J; junction bases left unmatched: 4. The CDR3 is 17 residues long. As DNA, the CDR3 is TGTGCCACCAGCAGGGACAGGGGGCGTCCCTCTGGAAACACCATATATTTT. This gives the protein CATSRDRGRPSGNTIYF.

This chain uses TRBV25-1 with TRBJ2-7; the match to TRBD1 covers 10 bases. Germline-derived CDR1 and CDR2 are MGHDK and SYGVNS. The V gene end was trimmed by 6 bases and the J gene end by 3 bases; junction bases not matched to a gene: 11. The CDR3 spans 16 residues. CDR3 nucleotides: TGTGCCAGCAGGCTTCCGGGACAGGGGATTATCTACGAGCAGTACTTC. Amino acid sequence: CASRLPGQGIIYEQYF.

The V gene is TRBV28, the J gene TRBJ1-1; D call uncertain. Per the germline V gene, CDR1 is MDHEN and CDR2 is SYDVKM. This CDR3 spans 14 amino acids. Trimming left V 2 bases short and J 7 bases short, with 14 bases between. This CDR3 is CASSLREMVYEAFF. The DNA of the CDR3 is TGTGCCAGCAGTTTAAGGGAGATGGTGTATGAAGCTTTCTTT.

This clone was recorded only once. The chain is built from TRBV28 and TRBJ1-5; no firm D call. Trimming took 3 bases from V and 8 from J, leaving 23 bases between them. This CDR3 comprises 17 residues. Looked up from germline, CDR1 is MDHEN and CDR2 is SYDVKM. In DNA form, the CDR3 reads TGTGCCAGCAGTTTCCCCGGAGAGGTGGGTCGGGGAAAGCCCCAGCATTTT. Its protein product is CASSFPGEVGRGKPQHF.

Worth noting for this clone: The same CDR3 can be traced to other DNA sequences in this sample. The J gene is TRBJ1-2, the V gene TRBV28, with 8 nucleotides matching TRBD1. The germline CDR1 and CDR2 sequences are MDHEN and SYDVKM. This CDR3 comprises 16 residues. V shed 2 bases, J shed 2 bases, and the junction held 7 bases outside the gene matches. Here the CDR3 reads CASSLGAGGVNYGYTF. The CDR3 DNA sequence: TGTGCCAGCAGTTTAGGAGCAGGGGGCGTGAACTATGGCTACACCTTC.

In its sample, this clone was seen once. The chain employs TRBV11-2 and TRBJ2-6; TRBD1 matches 10 bases. Germline V lookup: CDR1 SGHAT, CDR2 FQNNGV. This CDR3 spans 17 amino acids. With 1 base clipped from V and 4 bases from J, the junction kept 4 bases outside the gene matches. Written as DNA, the CDR3 is TGTGCCAGCAGCTTAGGTGGGACAGGGGTCGGGGCCAACGTCCTGACTTTC. Translated, it gives CASSLGGTGVGANVLTF.

This chain joins TRBV10-1 and TRBJ2-1; no clear D gene. Germline V gives CDR1 WNHNN, CDR2 SYGVQD (reference sequence). The CDR3 totals 15 residues. V was clipped by 5 bases and J by 0 bases, with 11 bases between them. The CDR3 protein is CASSSNKLSYNEQFF. CDR3 sequence (DNA): TGCGCCAGCAGTTCGAACAAACTCTCCTACAATGAGCAGTTCTTC.

The chain couples TRBV19 to TRBJ2-5; 9 positions match TRBD1. This CDR3 has 15 residues. J lost 5 bases, V lost 4 bases, and 8 bases had no gene match. Per germline, CDR1 LNHDA and CDR2 SQIVND (reference sequence). CDR3 protein: CASSTTGGAGETQYF. The CDR3, as DNA: TGTGCCAGTAGTACCACAGGGGGCGCGGGGGAGACCCAGTACTTC.

The rearrangement joins TRBV14 to TRBJ2-2; D gene ambiguous. The ends were cut back, 2 bases at V and 1 base at J, with 8 bases in the middle. The germline V gene has CDR1 SGHDN and CDR2 FVKESK. The CDR3 has 15 residues. The CDR3 sequence is CASSQRVLNTGELFF. The CDR3 DNA is TGTGCCAGCAGCCAAAGGGTATTGAACACCGGGGAGCTGTTTTTT.

The V call is TRBV6-1, the J call TRBJ1-1; D not resolved. The length of the CDR3 is 13 residues. Germline CDR1 and CDR2: MNHNS and SASEGT. Between the trimmed V and J ends, which lost 2 bases and 8 bases, there was a span of 12 bases. CDR3 loop: CASSEMRGGEAFF. In nucleotides, the CDR3 is TGTGCCAGCAGTGAAATGCGGGGAGGAGAAGCTTTCTTT.

The genes are TRBV28 and TRBJ1-2; TRBD1 matches at 7 bases. The V gene end was trimmed by 4 bases and the J gene end by 6 bases; junction bases not matched to a gene: 5. CDR3 size: 13 residues. Looked up from germline, CDR1 is MDHEN and CDR2 is SYDVKM. The CDR3 here is CASSYDREHGYTF. The CDR3 coding sequence is TGTGCCAGCAGTTATGACAGGGAACATGGCTACACCTTC.

The V and J genes are TRBV20-1 and TRBJ2-7; D might be TRBD1 (5 bases). Germline CDR1 is DFQATT and CDR2 is SNEGSKA (reference sequence). There are 11 residues in the CDR3. V gave up 6 bases and J gave up 2 bases, with 8 bases separating them. CDR3 loop: CSARQTYEQYF. CDR3 nucleotide sequence: TGCAGTGCCAGACAGACCTACGAGCAGTACTTC.

The CDR3 loop reads CASKIQSTNEKLFF. Written as DNA, the CDR3 is TGTGCCAGTAAAATACAGTCAACTAATGAAAAACTGTTTTTT. This chain connects TRBV19 to TRBJ1-4, with D unclear. Deletions cut 7 bases from V and 0 bases from J, with 9 bases between. This CDR3 spans 14 amino acids. CDR1 is LNHDA, CDR2 SQIVND, per germline (reference sequence).

The genes are TRBV11-2 and TRBJ1-1; tentative D call: TRBD1 (5 bases). Germline CDR1 SGHAT, CDR2 FQNNGV. V was trimmed by 2 bases and J by 4 bases, leaving 11 bases between them. This CDR3 is built from 14 residues. The CDR3 loop is CASSLSRAGTEAFF. The CDR3 DNA sequence: TGTGCCAGCAGCTTATCCAGGGCCGGCACTGAAGCTTTCTTT.

V is TRBV14 and J is TRBJ2-5; D unresolved. CDR3 size: 14 residues. Trimming shortened V by 1 base and J by 7 bases, and 13 bases separated the two germline ends. CDR1 and CDR2 from the germline V gene are SGHDN and FVKESK. The CDR3 nucleotides are TGTGCCAGCAGCCAAGGGCTAGGTCCTTGGACCCAGTACTTC. Protein: CASSQGLGPWTQYF.

This sequence joins TRBV6-4 and TRBJ1-6, with TRBD1 identical over 8 bases. The V segment lost 2 bases and the J segment 3 bases; nucleotides outside the gene matches: 15. The germline V gene encodes CDR1 MRHNA and CDR2 SNTAGT. The CDR3 loop spans 20 amino acids. CDR3 region: CASSDENSGGPRLYNSPLHF. CDR3 bases: TGTGCCAGCAGTGACGAGAATTCAGGGGGCCCACGCCTCTATAATTCACCCCTCCACTTT.

The J gene is TRBJ2-5, the V gene TRBV4-2; the match to TRBD2 covers 15 bases. The CDR3 sequence is 18 residues long. V gave up 1 base and J gave up 4 bases; unmatched junction bases: 7. Germline V gives CDR1 LGHNA, CDR2 YNFKEQ. This CDR3 reads CASSQAPGLAGGLETQYF. In DNA, the CDR3 is TGTGCCAGCAGCCAAGCCCCGGGACTAGCGGGGGGATTAGAGACCCAGTACTTC.

V gene TRBV19 combines with J gene TRBJ1-6; D is uncertain. There are 14 residues in the CDR3. V gave up 4 bases and J gave up 5 bases, with 9 bases separating them. Germline V lookup: CDR1 LNHDA, CDR2 SQIVND (reference sequence). This chain's CDR3 is CASSTPWNNSPLHF. CDR3 bases: TGTGCCAGTAGTACGCCTTGGAATAATTCACCCCTCCACTTT.

Only one count was recorded for this clone. CDR3 loop: CASSLEGLITDTQYF. The CDR3 bases are TGTGCCAGCAGCTTAGAAGGGCTAATTACAGATACGCAGTATTTT. The genes are TRBV7-2 and TRBJ2-3, with D uncertain. The germline CDR1 and CDR2 sequences are SGHTA and FQGNSA. This CDR3 has 15 residues. V was pared by 1 base and J by 3 bases, with 11 bases between.

The rearrangement joins TRBV10-2 to TRBJ1-2; 8 nucleotides match TRBD1. Germline CDR1 is WSHSY and CDR2 is SAAADI. After removal of 8 bases from V and 3 bases from J, the junction contained 8 bases not matched to a gene. There are 14 residues in the CDR3. CDR3 coding DNA: TGCGCCAGCTTTGGGACAGGTGGGGACTATGGCTACACCTTC. Its protein product is CASFGTGGDYGYTF.